These T cell receptor beta chains were read from a single sample in a study of cytomegalovirus exposure and HLA in healthy donors. Repertoires were generated with immunoSEQ multiplex PCR, while TCRdb's copy carries only in-frame clones and drops some. The sample lists fewer than 130,000 clones, over 75% occurring once. The material sequenced was PBMCs. The receptors were sampled from a woman under 40 in good health and CMV-seropositive. Each CDR3 is given with its conserved first and last residue. The D gene is left open where the match is weak. Part of the rows lack a size; the others show once, few, many or a class for expanded clones.

v_call: TRBV4-1
j_call: TRBJ2-2
d_call: .
clone_size: .
cdr3_nt: TGCGCCAGCAGCCAAGGCAGGCTGAACACCGGGGAGCTGTTTTTT
cdr3_aa: CASSQGRLNTGELFF

v_call: TRBV10-3
j_call: TRBJ2-3
d_call: TRBD2
clone_size: .
cdr3_nt: TGTGCCATCAGCCTATTAGCGGGAGGGCCCACAGATACGCAGTATTTT
cdr3_aa: CAISLLAGGPTDTQYF

v_call: TRBV11-2
j_call: TRBJ1-6
d_call: .
clone_size: .
cdr3_nt: TGTGCCAGCAGTACTACAGGGTCGGCTAATTCACCCCTCCACTTT
cdr3_aa: CASSTTGSANSPLHF

v_call: TRBV6-1
j_call: TRBJ1-6
d_call: .
clone_size: .
cdr3_nt: TGTGCCAGCAGTGTGTCGGTGTCCTCACCCCTCCACTTT
cdr3_aa: CASSVSVSSPLHF

v_call: TRBV11-1
j_call: TRBJ2-3
d_call: .
clone_size: .
cdr3_nt: TGTGCCAGCAGCAAGGACTTAGATACGCAGTATTTT
cdr3_aa: CASSKDLDTQYF

v_call: TRBV27
j_call: TRBJ2-1
d_call: TRBD1
clone_size: .
cdr3_nt: TGTGCCAGCAGTAATTTGGGACAGGGTTACAATGAGCAGTTCTTC
cdr3_aa: CASSNLGQGYNEQFF

v_call: TRBV7-9
j_call: TRBJ2-7
d_call: .
clone_size: .
cdr3_nt: TGTGCCAGCTCACAACAGGGGACTCTCTCCTACGAGCAGTACTTC
cdr3_aa: CASSQQGTLSYEQYF

v_call: TRBV7-3
j_call: TRBJ2-1
d_call: .
clone_size: once
cdr3_nt: TGTGCCAGCAGCTTAGGGGCTGACAATGAGCAGTTCTTC
cdr3_aa: CASSLGADNEQFF

v_call: TRBV19
j_call: TRBJ2-3
d_call: .
clone_size: few
cdr3_nt: TGTGCCAGTAGTATTAAGAGAGGGACAGATACGCAGTATTTT
cdr3_aa: CASSIKRGTDTQYF

v_call: TRBV2
j_call: TRBJ2-7
d_call: .
clone_size: .
cdr3_nt: TGTGCCAGCAGGGGCCTCAGCTCCTACGAGCAGTACTTC
cdr3_aa: CASRGLSSYEQYF

v_call: TRBV4-3
j_call: TRBJ2-2
d_call: TRBD2
clone_size: .
cdr3_nt: TGCGCCAGCAGCCAAGTCCTTACTAGCGGGGGGCGAGCCGGGGAGCTGTTTTTT
cdr3_aa: CASSQVLTSGGRAGELFF

v_call: TRBV6-1
j_call: TRBJ1-5
d_call: .
clone_size: .
cdr3_nt: TGTGCCAGCAGTGAACGTGCACCGGGATGGAGAGAGCCCCAGCATTTT
cdr3_aa: CASSERAPGWREPQHF

v_call: TRBV7-2
j_call: TRBJ1-6
d_call: TRBD1
clone_size: .
cdr3_nt: TGTGCCAGCAGCCCGGACAGGGCGAATTCACCCCTCCACTTT
cdr3_aa: CASSPDRANSPLHF

v_call: TRBV13
j_call: TRBJ2-2
d_call: TRBD2
clone_size: .
cdr3_nt: TGTGCCAGCAGCTCAGAACTAGCGGGGAGTACCGGGGAGCTGTTTTTT
cdr3_aa: CASSSELAGSTGELFF

v_call: TRBV19
j_call: TRBJ2-7
d_call: .
clone_size: .
cdr3_nt: TGTGCGACTTCGACAGTACCCTACGAGCAGTACTTC
cdr3_aa: CATSTVPYEQYF

v_call: TRBV4-3
j_call: TRBJ2-1
d_call: .
clone_size: .
cdr3_nt: TGCGCCAGCAGCCACCTTAGCGGCGGAGAGCAGTTCTTC
cdr3_aa: CASSHLSGGEQFF

v_call: TRBV5-4
j_call: TRBJ1-1
d_call: TRBD1
clone_size: .
cdr3_nt: TGTGCCAGCAGCTCAGGGGGAATTTACTTGAACACTGAAGCTTTCTTT
cdr3_aa: CASSSGGIYLNTEAFF

v_call: TRBV5-1
j_call: TRBJ2-3
d_call: .
clone_size: .
cdr3_nt: TGCGCCAGCAGCTTGGGTGGCGGATCCACAGATACGCAGTATTTT
cdr3_aa: CASSLGGGSTDTQYF

v_call: TRBV20-1
j_call: TRBJ1-1
d_call: .
clone_size: .
cdr3_nt: TGCAGTGCTGTCCCGAGGACTGAAGCTTTCTTT
cdr3_aa: CSAVPRTEAFF

v_call: TRBV25-1
j_call: TRBJ2-7
d_call: TRBD1
clone_size: .
cdr3_nt: TGTGCCAGCGGGTCACCGGGACAGGGGGCCGAGCAGTACTTC
cdr3_aa: CASGSPGQGAEQYF

v_call: TRBV7-2
j_call: TRBJ1-1
d_call: .
clone_size: .
cdr3_nt: TGTGCCAGCAGCTTCTCGGAGGACACTGAAGCTTTCTTT
cdr3_aa: CASSFSEDTEAFF

v_call: TRBV19
j_call: TRBJ2-5
d_call: .
clone_size: .
cdr3_nt: TGTGCCAGGAGGCCCGCCTCGGTCAGGGTGGCCCAGTACTTC
cdr3_aa: CARRPASVRVAQYF

v_call: TRBV5-1
j_call: TRBJ2-1
d_call: TRBD2
clone_size: .
cdr3_nt: TGCGCCAGCAGCTTGCTGGCGGGGGGCTCTGATGAGCAGTTCTTC
cdr3_aa: CASSLLAGGSDEQFF

v_call: TRBV2
j_call: TRBJ2-1
d_call: .
clone_size: .
cdr3_nt: TGTGCCAGCAACCCAGTGTTTACACAAGAGCAGTTCTTC
cdr3_aa: CASNPVFTQEQFF

v_call: TRBV14
j_call: TRBJ1-4
d_call: TRBD1
clone_size: .
cdr3_nt: TGTGCCAGCAGCCAAGGTCAAATCCGGGACAGGGGTTGGACACGATCTATTAATGAAAAACTGTTTTTT
cdr3_aa: CASSQGQIRDRGWTRSINEKLFF

v_call: TRBV7-9
j_call: TRBJ2-3
d_call: .
clone_size: .
cdr3_nt: TGTGCCAGCAGCTTAATTTTGTCAGGGCCCACAGATACGCAGTATTTT
cdr3_aa: CASSLILSGPTDTQYF

v_call: TRBV11-1
j_call: TRBJ2-1
d_call: .
clone_size: .
cdr3_nt: TGTGCCAGCAGCCCCCTGGGGGCTGTGGACAATGAGCAGTTCTTC
cdr3_aa: CASSPLGAVDNEQFF

v_call: TRBV6-6
j_call: TRBJ1-6
d_call: .
clone_size: .
cdr3_nt: TGTGCCAGCAGTTATCGGAGAAATTCACCCCTCCACTTT
cdr3_aa: CASSYRRNSPLHF

v_call: TRBV13
j_call: TRBJ1-3
d_call: .
clone_size: .
cdr3_nt: TGTGCCAGCAGCACGTCCGGGGGGCGGCCTGGAAACACCATATATTTT
cdr3_aa: CASSTSGGRPGNTIYF

v_call: TRBV4-2
j_call: TRBJ2-3
d_call: TRBD2
clone_size: .
cdr3_nt: TGTGCCAGCAGACCTACGAGTAGCGGGAGCACAGATACGCAGTATTTT
cdr3_aa: CASRPTSSGSTDTQYF